This entry features one TCR beta chain sequence. Its antigen is not identified. The data were obtained in a study of cytomegalovirus exposure and HLA in healthy donors. The wider study: HLA-typed donors were the source of around 77 million unique TCRs held in an early data release.

Researchers ran the PCR with 60 Vbeta and 13 Jbeta primers. Repertoires were generated with immunoSEQ multiplex PCR, while TCRdb's copy carries only in-frame clones and drops some. This repertoire shows under 200,000 clones, 80% found once; its top ten account for around a tenth. The length of the CDR3 is 12 residues. The germline V and J ends were trimmed by 5 bases and 0 bases, with 5 bases remaining between them. Germline V lookup: CDR1 MNHEY, CDR2 SVGAGI. Study-wide points: As a later analysis showed, a missense DCLRE1C variant was linked to trimming of TCR beta V- and J-genes. 15,000 to 20,000 TCR beta sequences were associated with HLA alleles at 0.05 false discovery rate in a later analysis. According to an earlier analysis, most TCR beta V segments yielded productive rearrangements about 87% or about 30% of the time.

The sequenced material came from PBMCs. This receptor was obtained from a man in his late teens or twenties in good health and CMV-seropositive. This chain links TRBV6-5 with TRBJ2-7; D remains ambiguous. CDR3: CASSTGSYEQYF. CDR3 DNA sequence: TGTGCCAGCAGTACTGGCTCCTACGAGCAGTACTTC.